Listed below are T cell receptor beta chains from one sample, sequenced in a study of regulatory T cells in long-lasting Graves disease. TCRdb ran MiXCR on the multiplex PCR reads and lists one entry per CDR3 protein. Of about 540,000 distinct CDR3 sequences in the sample, roughly 13% are singletons; the top ten hold roughly a tenth. The data also belong to a second study, concerning T cells in Graves' hyperthyroidism and ophthalmopathy.

The specimen was peripheral blood mononuclear cells (PBMCs), collected at new diagnosis, from a patient treated with antithyroid drugs. All receptors come from a young man with Graves disease. Both conserved end residues are part of each CDR3. D genes are given only for firm matches. Rows give clone size only sometimes, using once, few, many, or a class for an expanded clone.

size	V	J	D	CDR3	DNA
many	TRBV12-3/TRBV12-4	TRBJ2-4	TRBD1	CASGRGPAKNIQYF	TGTGCCAGCGGAAGGGGGCCGGCCAAAAACATTCAGTACTTC
many	TRBV12-3/TRBV12-4	TRBJ1-3	-	CASSSNSGNTIYF	TGTGCCAGCAGCAGCAACTCTGGAAACACCATATATTTT
few	TRBV12-3/TRBV12-4	TRBJ1-1	TRBD1	CASSLVRGQTEAFF	TGTGCCAGCAGTTTAGTAAGGGGGCAAACTGAAGCTTTCTTT
many	TRBV2	TRBJ2-5	TRBD2	CASKPGLAVETQYF	TGTGCCAGCAAACCGGGACTAGCAGTAGAGACCCAGTACTTC
many	TRBV6-1	TRBJ1-1	-	CASRSGASEAFF	TGTGCCAGCAGATCGGGGGCTTCTGAAGCTTTCTTT
-	TRBV13	TRBJ2-1	-	CASSLVAHAPTGNEQFF	TGTGCCAGCAGCTTAGTGGCTCACGCTCCTACTGGCAATGAGCAGTTCTTC
-	TRBV18	TRBJ1-2	-	CASSPPIGKPTYYGYTF	TGTGCCAGCTCACCACCTATAGGGAAGCCCACTTACTATGGCTACACCTTC
many	TRBV18	TRBJ2-2	-	CASSPQASDTGELFF	TGTGCCAGCTCACCTCAGGCGAGTGACACCGGGGAGCTGTTTTTT
-	TRBV9	TRBJ2-5	-	CASSVVSRTDNQETQYF	TGTGCCAGCAGCGTAGTTAGTCGGACAGACAACCAAGAGACCCAGTACTTC
-	TRBV19	TRBJ2-2	-	CASSNPGELFF	TGTGCCAGTAGTAACCCCGGGGAGCTGTTTTTT
many	TRBV11-2	TRBJ2-1	-	CASSSGGGVYNEQFF	TGTGCCAGCAGCTCAGGGGGAGGAGTCTACAATGAGCAGTTCTTC